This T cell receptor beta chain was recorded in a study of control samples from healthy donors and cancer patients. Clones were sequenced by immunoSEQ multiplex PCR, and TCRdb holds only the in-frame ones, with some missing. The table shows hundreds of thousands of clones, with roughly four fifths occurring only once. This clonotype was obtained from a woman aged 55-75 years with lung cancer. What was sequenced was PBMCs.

This CDR3 reads CASSPRTGKGTGELFF. The CDR3 nucleotides read TGTGCCAGCAGTCCGCGGACAGGGAAGGGCACCGGGGAGCTGTTTTTT. This chain uses TRBV25-1 with TRBJ2-2; 8 bases are shared with TRBD1. The germline CDR1 and CDR2 sequences are MGHDK and SYGVNS. V lost 5 bases to trimming and J lost 4 bases; unmatched junction nucleotides: 9. This CDR3 has 16 amino acids.